This TCR beta chain was observed in a study of blood T cell repertoires in COVID-19. The V gene end was trimmed by 0 bases and the J gene end by 7 bases; junction bases not matched to a gene: 8. The CDR3 loop spans 17 amino acids. The V gene's germline CDR1 is SGHTA and CDR2 FQGNSA. Here immunoSEQ multiplex PCR was the method, and the copy in TCRdb shows in-frame clones only, minus some. This sample has roughly 100,000 clones, with more than 75% found just once. The rearrangement uses TRBV7-2 and TRBJ1-6, with 8 positions matching TRBD1. This TCR was sampled from a human donor in a cohort sampled during active COVID-19. Sequenced: peripheral blood. The chain's CDR3 is CASSLASGGDANSPLHF. The CDR3 region has the DNA TGTGCCAGCAGCTTAGCCTCAGGGGGCGATGCGAATTCACCCCTCCACTTT.